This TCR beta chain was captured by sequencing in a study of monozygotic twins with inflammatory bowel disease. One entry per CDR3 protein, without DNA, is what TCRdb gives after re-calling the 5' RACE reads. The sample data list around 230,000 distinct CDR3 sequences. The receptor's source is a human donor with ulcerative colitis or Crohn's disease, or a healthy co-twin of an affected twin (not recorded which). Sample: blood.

This CDR3 reads CASSQDMPGRSPLHF. The V and J genes are TRBV4-1 and TRBJ1-6; the D gene TCRdb calls, TRBD1, cannot be checked with no DNA. The CDR3 has 15 amino acids. Germline values: CDR1 MGHRA, CDR2 YSYEKL.